The T cell receptor (beta chain) described here comes from a study of T cell repertoires in cytomegalovirus infection (dated by TCRdb to the late 2010s). Context from the whole study: Donor HLA type was relevant to the analysis, as public TCR beta signatures indicated carriage of CMV infection together with the matching HLA type. Findings and caveats that apply to the study as a whole: In both this cohort and an independent cohort of 352 donors, the cumulative frequency of public TCR beta family members distinguished carriers of CMV infection plus the relevant HLA type. The ex vivo response was dominated by HLA-C-restricted CMV-specific TCR beta clonotypes, which also provided the single most frequent clonotype in two of eight donors.

Reads for this sample came from an Illumina HiSeq 1500. TCRdb's own reprocessing of the public reads used fastp at Q25 and MiXCR and kept productive beta chains. Merged by CDR3 protein, the rows form single entries marked with the most common genes and DNA. The sample table contains about 130,000 distinct CDR3 sequences; only one count was recorded for roughly 8.2% of them. The top ten clonotypes cover about a tenth of the sample. Regarding this clonotype: There is no known antigen for this receptor. No base-level quality is on record; no much larger clone is a single base apart.

The germline V gene encodes CDR1 LNHDA and CDR2 SQIVND (reference sequence). The cysteine opens and the phenylalanine closes a CDR3 of 16 amino acids. Only the CDR3 DNA stays, 48 bases, in frame from base 1. Trimming costs V 7 bases and J 2 bases, and their ends lie 19 bases apart. The clonotype was recovered from a human donor in good health (CMV status not recorded). Some clones in this sample may be carry-over from other donors' samples. Material for sequencing was PBMCs. In this chain, TRBV19 is recombined with TRBJ2-3; possibly the D gene is TRBD1, per 5 matching bases. The sequence in DNA is TGTGCCAGTACCAAAACCTGGGGCTTGCCCACAGATACGCAGTATTTT. Its amino acids are CASTKTWGLPTDTQYF. With all but the CDR3 taken from the reference TRBV19 and TRBJ2-3 genes, the full variable domain is: DGGITQSPKYLFRKEGQNVTLSCEQNLNHDAMYWYRQDPGQGLRLIYYSQIVNDFQKGDIAEGYSVSREKKESFPLTVTSAQKNPTAFYLCASTKTWGLPTDTQYFGPGTRLTVL.